This entry lists 14 T cell receptor beta chains sequenced from one sample in a study of CD8 T cells in Susac syndrome. An input of about 0.5 to 1 ug of RNA was subjected to reverse transcription using random hexamers. TCRdb re-called the immunoSEQ multiplex PCR reads with MiXCR, one entry per CDR3 protein. The profile shows approximately 190,000 distinct CDR3 sequences, 91% of them singletons. The sequencing sample was made of CD4+ T cells from PBMCs. These receptors all come from a human donor with Susac syndrome.

The rearrangement joins TRBV4-1 to TRBJ1-1; D is undetermined. V lost 0 bases and J lost 11, with 13 bases in between. In germline, CDR1 is MGHRA, CDR2 YSYEKL. The CDR3 consists of 13 residues. The CDR3 DNA is TGCGCCAGCAGCCAAGATAGGCGCTCGGGGGCTTTCTTT. This translates into CASSQDRRSGAFF.

The rearrangement joins TRBV28 to TRBJ1-1, with 10 bases lining up with TRBD1. The trim removed 5 bases at V and 2 bases at J, leaving 17 bases unmatched. CDR1 is MDHEN, CDR2 SYDVKM, per germline. This CDR3 comprises 19 residues. Here the CDR3 reads CASSSLTGGPAPRNTEAFF. CDR3 nucleotide sequence: TGTGCCAGCAGTAGTCTGACAGGGGGCCCCGCCCCACGTAACACTGAAGCTTTCTTT.

The V gene is TRBV28, the J gene TRBJ1-2; D is perhaps TRBD1 (5 bases). The CDR3 sequence is 16 residues long. CDR1 MDHEN and CDR2 SYDVKM come from the germline V gene. V lost 6 bases and J lost 3, with 20 bases in between. The DNA for the CDR3 is TGTGCCAGCAGCGCTGTGGGGACCCTACGGGACTATGGCTACACCTTC. Residues: CASSAVGTLRDYGYTF.

This clonotype was counted between two and nine times. Written as DNA, the CDR3 is TGTGCCAGCAGCCGAGGGACTAGCGGGGGGCAAGAGACCCAGTACTTC. This encodes CASSRGTSGGQETQYF. The rearrangement uses TRBV7-2 and TRBJ2-5, with 15 bases lining up with TRBD2. CDR1 is SGHTA and CDR2 is FQGNSA in the germline V gene. This CDR3 is built from 16 residues. V shed 5 bases, J shed 2 bases, and the junction held 3 bases outside the gene matches.

The chain uses TRBV3-1 and TRBJ2-5; D is unclear. Germline loops: CDR1 LGHDT, CDR2 YNNKEL (reference sequence). This CDR3 spans 14 amino acids. Deletions cut 8 bases from V and 5 bases from J, with 18 bases between. The CDR3 DNA reads TGTGCCAGCGGACCCACGGCTTCGGGCGAGACCCAGTACTTC. Encoded protein: CASGPTASGETQYF.

The chain recombines TRBV30 with TRBJ1-2; 7 bases are a match to TRBD1. The CDR3 consists of 14 residues. CDR1 and CDR2 (germline): GTSNPN, SVGIG (reference sequence). The J segment lost 5 bases and the V segment lost 7 bases, leaving 13 bases of the junction unmatched. The CDR3 spells CASTRQGALYGYTF. In DNA form, the CDR3 reads TGTGCCTCCACAAGACAGGGAGCACTTTATGGCTACACCTTC.

The V call is TRBV6-1, the J call TRBJ2-7; no definite D call. V was shortened by 10 bases and J by 2 bases, with 18 bases between the two germline ends. This CDR3 has 14 amino acids. The germline CDR1 and CDR2 sequences are MNHNS and SASEGT. CDR3 amino acids: CAIPKGEVTYEQYF. The CDR3, as DNA: TGTGCCATACCAAAGGGCGAGGTAACCTACGAGCAGTACTTC.

The V gene is TRBV19, the J gene TRBJ1-1, with D perhaps TRBD1 (5 bases). V was cut by 7 bases and J by 4 bases, with 16 bases left in between. CDR1 and CDR2 from the germline V gene are LNHDA and SQIVND (reference sequence). The CDR3 extends over 14 amino acids. The CDR3 sequence is CASKTAAGGTEAFF. The CDR3 DNA sequence: TGTGCCAGTAAAACGGCGGCGGGGGGCACTGAAGCTTTCTTT.

The chain combines TRBV18 with TRBJ1-5; 7 positions agree with TRBD1. Germline CDR1 is KGHSH and CDR2 is LQKENI. J was trimmed by 4 bases and V by 3 bases; bases with no gene match: 3. The CDR3 loop spans 14 amino acids. The CDR3 sequence: CASSPQQGNQPQHF. CDR3 DNA sequence: TGTGCCAGCTCACCTCAACAGGGGAATCAGCCCCAGCATTTT.

CDR3 in amino acids: CASRGTGGAVGYTF. CDR3 DNA: TGTGCCAGCAGGGGGACAGGGGGCGCGGTTGGCTACACCTTC. The V call is TRBV28, the J call TRBJ1-2; 12 nucleotides agree with TRBD1. After removal of 6 bases from V and 7 bases from J, the junction contained 6 bases not matched to a gene. The CDR3 runs 14 residues. Germline CDR1 and CDR2: MDHEN and SYDVKM.

J is TRBJ2-7 and V is TRBV5-1; weak D call: TRBD1 (6 bases). The CDR3 is 13 residues long. The V gene lost 7 bases and the J gene lost 2 bases, with 13 bases spanning the gap. CDR1 and CDR2 from the germline V gene are SGHRS and YFSETQ. As DNA, the CDR3 is TGCGCCAGCGGGGTGGACAGAGCCTACGAGCAGTACTTC. Encoded protein: CASGVDRAYEQYF.

The V gene is TRBV28, the J gene TRBJ2-2; D tentatively reads TRBD1 or TRBD2 (5 bases each). The CDR3 length is 14 residues. V was shortened by 5 bases and J by 4 bases, with 11 bases between the two germline ends. Per the germline V gene, CDR1 is MDHEN and CDR2 is SYDVKM. CDR3 nucleotides: TGTGCCAGCAGTCCCGGGACGTCCACCGGGGAGCTGTTTTTT. Residues: CASSPGTSTGELFF.

V usage is TRBV20-1 and J usage is TRBJ2-5; D unresolved. CDR3 length equals 14 residues. V was clipped by 4 bases and J by 2 bases, with 14 bases between them. The germline CDR1 and CDR2 sequences are DFQATT and SNEGSKA (reference sequence). CDR3: CSAMSFPRQETQYF. The CDR3 region has the DNA TGCAGTGCTATGTCGTTCCCAAGACAAGAGACCCAGTACTTC.

The chain joins TRBV20-1 to TRBJ2-3; no firm D call. V lost 0 bases and J lost 0, with 25 bases in between. The length of the CDR3 is 20 residues. Germline V gene sequence: CDR1 DFQATT, CDR2 SNEGSKA (reference sequence). CDR3: CSARDWGAAPTRLSTDTQYF. CDR3 coding DNA: TGCAGTGCTAGAGACTGGGGTGCGGCGCCGACCCGTCTTAGCACAGATACGCAGTATTTT.